This passage covers 27 T cell receptor beta chains from one sample sequenced in a study of blood T cell repertoires in COVID-19. Assay used: immunoSEQ multiplex PCR; TCRdb lists only in-frame clones, some missing. The sample has 220,000 or so clones, roughly 75% seen once. Material for sequencing was peripheral blood. The receptors stem from a woman in her 70s with acute or convalescent COVID-19.

The gene calls are TRBV28 and TRBJ1-1; D call uncertain. The V gene's germline CDR1 is MDHEN and CDR2 SYDVKM. V lost 5 bases, J lost 1 base, and 11 bases lay in between. The CDR3 length is 14 residues. The CDR3 DNA sequence: TGTGCCAGCAGTCCCCATGGGAGGAACACTGAAGCTTTCTTT. This gives the protein CASSPHGRNTEAFF.

This clone was observed a few times. This chain uses TRBV6-6 with TRBJ2-2, with D unresolved. Deletions cut 6 bases from V and 1 base from J, with 3 bases between. In germline, CDR1 is MNHNY, CDR2 SVGAGI (reference sequence). The CDR3 loop spans 12 amino acids. CDR3 coding DNA: TGTGCCAGCAGCCAGAACACCGGGGAGCTGTTTTTT. It encodes CASSQNTGELFF.

The chain has TRBV18 and TRBJ2-7, with 11 bases identical to TRBD2. CDR1 is KGHSH, CDR2 LQKENI, per germline. Germline trimming cut 0 bases from V and 3 bases from J; bases unmatched to any gene: 1. The CDR3 extends over 15 amino acids. CDR3 coding DNA: TGTGCCAGCTCACCACCGGGACTAGCGGACTACGAGCAGTACTTC. Its translation is CASSPPGLADYEQYF. The full variable domain, with the rest looked up from reference TRBV18 and TRBJ2-7, is NAGVMQNPRHLVRRRGQEARLRCSPMKGHSHVYWYRQLPEEGLKFMVYLQKENIIDESGMPKERFSAEFPKEGPSILRIQQVVRGDSAAYFCASSPPGLADYEQYFGPGTRLTVT.

Only one count was recorded for this clone. V gene TRBV21-1 combines with J gene TRBJ1-3; the table's D call, TRBD1, has no DNA check behind it. TRBV21-1 is classified as a pseudogene. The CDR3 covers 17 residues. The CDR3 DNA follows: TGTGCCAGCAGCAAATGTCGGGGCCAGGGGGCTGGAAACACCATATATTTT. Translation: CASSKCRGQGAGNTIYF.

V and J are TRBV27 and TRBJ2-1; 9 nucleotides match TRBD2. The CDR3 is made up of 15 amino acids. CDR1 and CDR2 (germline): MNHEY, SMNVEV (reference sequence). Trimming took 3 bases from V and 2 from J; bases not matched to a gene: 2. The CDR3: CASSFSSGTYNEQFF. The CDR3 DNA follows: TGTGCCAGCAGTTTCTCTAGCGGGACCTACAATGAGCAGTTCTTC.

The table lists this clone with a few counts. The rearrangement joins TRBV3-1 (or the pseudogene TRBV3-2) to TRBJ1-1; D not certain. Germline CDR1 reads LGHDT; CDR2 reads YNNKEL (reference sequence). V lost 1 base, J lost 3 bases, and 9 bases lay in between. The CDR3 runs to 14 residues. For the CDR3, the DNA is TGTGCCAGCAGCCAAGGTACAACCCACACTGAAGCTTTCTTT. It yields the protein CASSQGTTHTEAFF.

The V gene is TRBV7-3, the J gene TRBJ2-3, with TRBD1 matching 8 bases. This CDR3 is built from 15 residues. The V gene end was trimmed by 4 bases and the J gene end by 0 bases; junction bases not matched to a gene: 3. CDR1 is SGHTA, CDR2 FQGTGA, per germline. CDR3 DNA sequence: TGTGCCAGCAGCTCAGGGGGCGCTAGCACAGATACGCAGTATTTT. Translating gives CASSSGGASTDTQYF.

The V call is TRBV2, the J call TRBJ2-1; D is possibly TRBD2 (5 bases). Germline CDR1 is SNHLY and CDR2 is FYNNEI. Trimming left V 4 bases short and J 6 bases short, with 13 bases between. The CDR3 is made up of 14 amino acids. The chain's CDR3 is CASSVGSVVNEQFF. As DNA, the CDR3 is TGTGCCAGCAGTGTCGGTAGCGTGGTCAATGAGCAGTTCTTC.

This chain uses TRBV5-4 with TRBJ2-3, with 14 bases aligning to TRBD2. The trim removed 4 bases at V and 5 bases at J, leaving 3 bases unmatched. In germline, CDR1 is SGHNT, CDR2 YYREEE (reference sequence). The length of the CDR3 is 15 residues. CDR3 sequence reads: CASSPGLAGVDTQYF. CDR3 DNA: TGTGCCAGCAGCCCGGGACTAGCGGGAGTAGATACGCAGTATTTT.

The V gene is TRBV7-8, the J gene TRBJ2-7; 7 nucleotides line up with TRBD1. The V gene end was trimmed by 4 bases and the J gene end by 0 bases; junction bases not matched to a gene: 3. CDR1 is SGHVS, CDR2 FQNEAQ, per germline. There are 14 residues in the CDR3. The CDR3 here is CASSYGTASYEQYF. CDR3 bases: TGTGCCAGCAGCTACGGGACAGCCTCCTACGAGCAGTACTTC. The whole variable domain, remainder taken from reference TRBV7-8 and TRBJ2-7, is GAGVSQSPRYKVAKRGQDVALRCDPISGHVSLFWYQQALGQGPEFLTYFQNEAQLDKSGLPSDRFFAERPEGSVSTLKIQRTQQEDSAVYLCASSYGTASYEQYFGPGTRLTVT.

The genes are TRBV29-1 and TRBJ2-7; D possibly corresponds to TRBD1 (5 bases). The CDR3 spans 12 residues. Trimming shortened V by 6 bases and J by 4 bases, and 13 bases separated the two germline ends. Germline loops: CDR1 SQVTM, CDR2 ANQGSEA. The CDR3 sequence is CSVVPQGYEQYF. For the CDR3, the DNA is TGCAGCGTCGTCCCTCAGGGTTACGAGCAGTACTTC.

The gene calls are TRBV6-5 and TRBJ2-2; TRBD2 matches 8 bases. CDR3 length: 15 amino acids. Germline assignment: CDR1 MNHEY and CDR2 SVGAGI. V dropped 11 bases and J dropped 5; count of bases not matched to a gene: 13. The CDR3 DNA follows: TGTGCCCGCCGGGGTGCGGGGGGCGGGACCGGGGAGCTGTTTTTT. The encoded protein is CARRGAGGGTGELFF.

About this clone: Other DNA sequences in the same sample also yield this CDR3. V usage is TRBV5-1 and J usage is TRBJ2-7; 8 nucleotides align to TRBD1. CDR1 is SGHRS, CDR2 YFSETQ, per germline. V lost 4 bases and J lost 1; bases outside the gene matches: 1. The CDR3 has 13 residues. The CDR3 sequence: CASSRTGSYEQYF. The CDR3 DNA sequence: TGCGCCAGCAGCCGGACAGGGTCCTACGAGCAGTACTTC.

V is TRBV5-1 and J is TRBJ2-2; TRBD2 aligns across 10 bases. This CDR3 spans 18 amino acids. Trimming took 4 bases from V and 7 from J; bases not matched to a gene: 16. Germline-derived CDR1 and CDR2 are SGHRS and YFSETQ. CDR3 coding DNA: TGCGCCAGCAGCGCTACCGGGACTAGCGCCCGGGGGGTCGGGGAGCTGTTTTTT. Its translation: CASSATGTSARGVGELFF.

The chain employs TRBV19 and TRBJ1-6; 9 bases fit TRBD1. J was trimmed by 7 bases and V by 6 bases; bases with no gene match: 7. The CDR3 is made up of 15 amino acids. The germline gives CDR1 LNHDA, CDR2 SQIVND (reference sequence). The CDR3 loop is CASSGQGFSNSPLHF. The CDR3 DNA sequence: TGTGCCAGTAGCGGACAGGGGTTTTCCAATTCACCCCTCCACTTT.

J is TRBJ1-5 and V is TRBV10-3, with 10 positions matching TRBD1. Trimming at V came to 0 bases and at J to 3 bases, leaving 2 bases not matched to a gene. There are 16 residues in the CDR3. The germline V gene has CDR1 ENHRY and CDR2 SYGVKD. The CDR3 protein is CAISESTGGPNQPQHF. In DNA, the CDR3 is TGTGCCATCAGTGAGTCGACAGGGGGCCCCAATCAGCCCCAGCATTTT.

The rearrangement joins TRBV6-6 to TRBJ2-1; a possible D gene is TRBD1 (6 bases). V lost 4 bases, J lost 8 bases, and 15 bases lay in between. The germline gives CDR1 MNHNY, CDR2 SVGAGI (reference sequence). CDR3 length: 14 amino acids. This CDR3 reads CASSSGDGWYEQFF. The DNA of the CDR3 is TGTGCCAGCAGTTCAGGGGACGGTTGGTATGAGCAGTTCTTC.

This clone was counted a few times. The J gene is TRBJ2-5, the V gene TRBV11-2; D call uncertain. The CDR3 extends over 13 amino acids. V lost 0 bases to trimming and J lost 2 bases, with 4 bases between them. Germline loops: CDR1 SGHAT, CDR2 FQNNGV. In DNA form, the CDR3 reads TGTGCCAGCAGCTTAGAACGGCAAGAGACCCAGTACTTC. This gives the protein CASSLERQETQYF. Combining the CDR3 with reference TRBV11-2 and TRBJ2-5 gives the whole variable domain EAGVAQSPRYKIIEKRQSVAFWCNPISGHATLYWYQQILGQGPKLLIQFQNNGVVDDSQLPKDRFSAERLKGVDSTLKIQPAKLEDSAVYLCASSLERQETQYFGPGTRLLVL.

The chain uses TRBV7-9 and TRBJ2-2; D may be TRBD1 (6 bases). The CDR3 consists of 14 residues. Per the germline V gene, CDR1 is SEHNR and CDR2 is FQNEAQ (reference sequence). V gave up 5 bases and J gave up 2 bases, with 9 bases separating them. The CDR3 loop reads CASSRDTNTGELFF. CDR3 in DNA: TGTGCCAGCAGCAGGGACACAAACACCGGGGAGCTGTTTTTT.

Here the CDR3 DNA reads TGTGCCATCAGTGAAAGCCCCGGGACAGAAGCTTTCTTT. Protein product: CAISESPGTEAFF. The chain employs TRBV10-3 and TRBJ1-1; a weak D match, TRBD1 (6 bases). Looked up from germline, CDR1 is ENHRY and CDR2 is SYGVKD. There are 13 residues in the CDR3. V was pared by 3 bases and J by 8 bases, with 13 bases between.

V gene TRBV6-5 combines with J gene TRBJ2-1; a weak D match, TRBD1 (5 bases). From germline, CDR1 is MNHEY and CDR2 SVGAGI. Trimming stripped 6 bases from V and 0 bases from J, with 12 bases between. This CDR3 has 15 amino acids. The CDR3 reads CASRVSRGSYNEQFF. DNA for the CDR3: TGTGCCAGCAGGGTCTCAAGGGGCTCCTACAATGAGCAGTTCTTC.

The rearrangement uses TRBV27 and TRBJ2-1, with 8 bases lining up with TRBD2. The junction had 10 bases not matched to a gene; V was cut back by 6 bases and J by 3 bases. Looked up from germline, CDR1 is MNHEY and CDR2 is SMNVEV (reference sequence). The CDR3 sequence is 16 residues long. CDR3 amino acids: CASRKSGGPYYNEQFF. CDR3 coding DNA: TGTGCCAGCAGGAAAAGCGGGGGACCCTACTACAATGAGCAGTTCTTC.

The chain is built from TRBV3-1 (or the pseudogene TRBV3-2) and TRBJ2-3; TRBD2 is a possible D gene (5 bases). Looked up from germline, CDR1 is LGHDT and CDR2 is YNNKEL (reference sequence). The V gene lost 2 bases and the J gene lost 6 bases, with 9 bases spanning the gap. The CDR3 consists of 13 residues. The CDR3 sequence is CASSQREQDTQYF. As DNA, the CDR3 is TGTGCCAGCAGCCAAAGGGAGCAGGATACGCAGTATTTT.

The genes are TRBV7-2 and TRBJ2-7; 9 bases align to TRBD1. The CDR3 covers 15 residues. CDR1 is SGHTA, CDR2 FQGNSA, per germline. After removal of 4 bases from V and 3 bases from J, the junction contained 7 bases not matched to a gene. The CDR3 is CASSYGTGSGYEQYF. CDR3 sequence (DNA): TGTGCCAGCAGCTACGGGACAGGGAGCGGCTACGAGCAGTACTTC. The whole variable domain, filled in from reference TRBV7-2 and TRBJ2-7, reads GAGVSQSPSNKVTEKGKDVELRCDPISGHTALYWYRQSLGQGLEFLIYFQGNSAPDKSGLPSDRFSAERTGGSVSTLTIQRTQQEDSAVYLCASSYGTGSGYEQYFGPGTRLTVT.

Comments on this clone: Other DNA sequences within the sample encode an identical CDR3. The chain couples TRBV11-2 to TRBJ1-5; tentative D call: TRBD1 (6 bases). This CDR3 comprises 13 residues. V lost 5 bases and J 9 bases, leaving 14 bases between the germline ends. Per germline, CDR1 SGHAT and CDR2 FQNNGV. In nucleotides, the CDR3 is TGTGCCAGCAGCCCCGACACACAGGGGCCCCAGCATTTT. Translating it yields CASSPDTQGPQHF.

This chain links TRBV6-2 or TRBV6-3 with TRBJ2-3; D might be TRBD1 (5 bases). With 5 bases removed from V and 14 bases from J, the gap between germline ends came to 14 bases. CDR3 length: 11 residues. The germline CDR1 and CDR2 sequences are MNHEY and SVGEGT. The CDR3 reads CASSRGNQRYF. In DNA form, the CDR3 reads TGTGCCAGCAGTAGGGGTAATCAACGGTATTTT.

This chain connects TRBV2 to TRBJ2-7; 8 nucleotides agree with TRBD1. This CDR3 region has 15 residues. The trim removed 2 bases at V and 2 bases at J, leaving 5 bases unmatched. Germline V gene sequence: CDR1 SNHLY, CDR2 FYNNEI. In nucleotides, the CDR3 is TGTGCCAGCAGTGAATCGCGGACAGGGACCTACGAGCAGTACTTC. Its translation is CASSESRTGTYEQYF.